The rows below give T cell receptor beta chains drawn from one sample of a study of T cell repertoires in cytomegalovirus infection. TCRdb re-called the reads with MiXCR, one entry per CDR3 protein. The repertoire holds just over 450,000 distinct CDR3 sequences, with 42% as singletons. What these receptors recognize is not known. The input for sequencing was cultured PBMCs, taken from culture after CMV antigen stimulation. These receptors were collected from a human donor in good health (CMV status not recorded). Some clones in this sample may be carry-over from other donors' samples. The conserved cysteine and the conserved F or W are not part of the CDR3 here. Size is omitted from some rows. Given values are once, few, many or a class for expanded clones.

ASSLLDNSYEQY,NA,TRBJ2-7,TRBV7-9
ASSSTSPKTQY,NA,TRBJ2-5,TRBV28
ASSYTGTDSGNTIY,few,TRBJ1-3,TRBV6-5
ASSEREDQPQH,NA,TRBJ1-5,TRBV2
ASGPRPVDNEQF,NA,TRBJ2-1,TRBV12-5
ASSLAVQNGYT,few,TRBJ1-2,TRBV7-2
ASSFRGLGSNTGELF,once,TRBJ2-2,TRBV4-2
ASSEGTGLWRNTIY,NA,TRBJ1-3,TRBV14
ASSPNRQAPLRH,NA,TRBJ1-5,TRBV19
ASSWDRGGYGYT,NA,TRBJ1-2,TRBV6-5
ASSGPRGLYNEQF,NA,TRBJ2-1,TRBV7-2
SASRGLAFYNEQF,NA,TRBJ2-1,TRBV20-1
ASSHDRGTTNEKLF,few,TRBJ1-4,TRBV7-4
ASSLDRVRGEAF,NA,TRBJ1-1,TRBV11-2